The present T cell receptor (beta chain) was sequenced within a study of early stage breast cancer tumors. There are a few counts of this clone. Blood replicates held 0.5 ug DNA, tumor or normal breast roughly 1.5 ug, two each. Clones were sequenced by immunoSEQ multiplex PCR, and TCRdb holds only the in-frame ones, with some missing. The data hold thousands of clones, with approximately 70% observed a single time. V lost 6 bases and J lost 5, with 17 bases in between. The CDR3 loop spans 14 amino acids. From germline, CDR1 is MNHEY and CDR2 SVGAGI. The source is a person in their 60s with breast cancer. The sample consisted of normal breast tissue next to the tumor. The chain uses TRBV6-5 and TRBJ2-7, with D perhaps matching TRBD1 or TRBD2 (5 bases each). The CDR3 DNA reads TGTGCCAGCAGCCGGGACGGCGTCCTGAACGAGCAGTACTTC. Its protein is CASSRDGVLNEQYF.